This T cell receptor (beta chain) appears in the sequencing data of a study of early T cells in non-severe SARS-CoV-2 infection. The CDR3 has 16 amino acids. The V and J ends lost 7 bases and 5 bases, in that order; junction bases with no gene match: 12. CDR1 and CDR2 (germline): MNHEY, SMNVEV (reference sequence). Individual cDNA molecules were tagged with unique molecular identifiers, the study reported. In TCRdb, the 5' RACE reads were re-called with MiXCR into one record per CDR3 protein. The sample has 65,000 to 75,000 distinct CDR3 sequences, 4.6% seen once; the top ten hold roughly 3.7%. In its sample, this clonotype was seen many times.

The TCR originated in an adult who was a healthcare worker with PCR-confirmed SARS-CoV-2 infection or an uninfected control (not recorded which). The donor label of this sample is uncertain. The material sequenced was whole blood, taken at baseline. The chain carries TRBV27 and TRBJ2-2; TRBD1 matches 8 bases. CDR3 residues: CASNSRGRLGTGELFF. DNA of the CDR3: TGTGCCAGCAACTCCAGGGGGCGCCTTGGGACCGGGGAGCTGTTTTTT.